The 29 T cell receptor beta chains given below trace back to one sample, sequenced in a study of T cell responses to AZD1222 COVID-19 vaccine. Sequencing was performed with immunoSEQ multiplex PCR; in TCRdb, only in-frame clones are kept and a portion is missing. The profile shows 95,000 to 110,000 clones, approximately 86% of them singletons. The sample was peripheral blood, taken 28 days after the second dose of the MenACWY control vaccine. The receptor set was obtained from an adult who received the MenACWY meningococcal vaccine as a control.

CDR3 nucleotides: TGTGCCAGCAGCTTAGGACAGGTTAGCAATCAGCCCCAGCATTTT. This codes for CASSLGQVSNQPQHF. The gene calls are TRBV7-2 and TRBJ1-5, with TRBD1 as a possible D gene (6 bases). Trimming took off 1 base at V and 0 bases at J, with 7 bases between the two ends. The CDR3 totals 15 residues. CDR1 is SGHTA and CDR2 is FQGNSA in the germline V gene.

The gene calls are TRBV5-8 and TRBJ1-4; D gene ambiguous. Trimming shortened V by 0 bases and J by 5 bases, and 5 bases separated the two germline ends. The CDR3 covers 13 residues. CDR1 is SGHTS, CDR2 YDEGEE, per germline. The CDR3 sequence is CASSLGLNEKLFF. CDR3 nucleotides: TGTGCCAGCAGCTTGGGTCTGAATGAAAAACTGTTTTTT. The full variable domain, rest sourced from reference TRBV5-8 and TRBJ1-4, is EAGVTQSPTHLIKTRGQQATLRCSPISGHTSVYWYQQALGLGLQFLLWYDEGEERNRGNFPPRFSGRQFPNYSSELNVNALELEDSALYLCASSLGLNEKLFFGSGTQLSVL.

CDR3 coding DNA: TGCGCCAGCAGCTTACCTCCGGGGGATCAAGAGACCCAGTACTTC. Residues: CASSLPPGDQETQYF. The chain joins TRBV5-1 to TRBJ2-5; maybe TRBD2 (6 bases). The germline V gene has CDR1 SGHRS and CDR2 YFSETQ. The CDR3 covers 15 residues. Trimming pared 2 bases from V and 2 bases from J, leaving 13 bases between.

The V call is TRBV29-1, the J call TRBJ1-2, with TRBD1 identical over 8 bases. The CDR3 runs 11 residues. Germline CDR1 is SQVTM and CDR2 is ANQGSEA. V shed 6 bases, J shed 6 bases, and the junction held 3 bases outside the gene matches. CDR3 region: CSVQGDHGYTF. The CDR3 DNA reads as TGCAGCGTACAGGGGGATCATGGCTACACCTTC.

For the CDR3, the DNA is TGTGCCAGCAGGGGAATGGACAGGGGGAACACTGAAGCTTTCTTT. It is translated as CASRGMDRGNTEAFF. The chain has TRBV2 and TRBJ1-1; 9 nucleotides line up with TRBD1. V shed 6 bases, J shed 1 base, and the junction held 6 bases outside the gene matches. This CDR3 comprises 15 residues. Germline V CDR1 and CDR2: SNHLY, FYNNEI.

The table lists this clone with a few counts. The gene calls are TRBV6-5 and TRBJ1-3; D call uncertain. The V gene's germline CDR1 is MNHEY and CDR2 SVGAGI. The CDR3 loop spans 15 amino acids. V was trimmed by 4 bases and J by 2 bases, leaving 12 bases between them. The CDR3 here is CASSFGRRPGNTIYF. The CDR3, as DNA: TGTGCCAGCAGTTTCGGCAGACGCCCTGGAAACACCATATATTTT.

This clone has just one count. V gene TRBV3-1 (or the pseudogene TRBV3-2) combines with J gene TRBJ2-7, with D perhaps TRBD2 (5 bases). V gave up 1 base and J gave up 1 base, with 8 bases separating them. Germline V CDR1 and CDR2: LGHDT, YNNKEL (reference sequence). This CDR3 has 14 residues. CDR3 region: CASSQAGWSYEQYF. In DNA form, the CDR3 reads TGTGCCAGCAGCCAAGCGGGGTGGTCCTACGAGCAGTACTTC.

CDR3 loop: CASSLGGLAGSLETQYF. The CDR3 DNA is TGTGCCAGTAGTCTCGGCGGACTAGCGGGGAGTCTGGAGACCCAGTACTTC. The chain is built from TRBV19 and TRBJ2-5, with 12 bases identical to TRBD2. The germline V gene encodes CDR1 LNHDA and CDR2 SQIVND (reference sequence). The ends lost 5 bases at V and 5 bases at J; junction bases unmatched: 12. The CDR3 consists of 17 residues. Drawing the rest from reference TRBV19 and TRBJ2-5, the complete variable domain is DGGITQSPKYLFRKEGQNVTLSCEQNLNHDAMYWYRQDPGQGLRLIYYSQIVNDFQKGDIAEGYSVSREKKESFPLTVTSAQKNPTAFYLCASSLGGLAGSLETQYFGPGTRLLVL.

The CDR3 DNA follows: TGTGCCAGCAGCTTGTGGACGGATTCCGGGGAGCTGTTTTTT. As protein: CASSLWTDSGELFF. The rearrangement joins TRBV7-2 to TRBJ2-2; D is ambiguous. CDR3 length equals 14 residues. The V and J ends lost 3 bases and 6 bases respectively, with 11 bases between them. Germline-derived CDR1 and CDR2 are SGHTA and FQGNSA.

The chain recombines TRBV9 with TRBJ1-1; D ambiguous. The germline CDR1 and CDR2 sequences are SGDLS and YYNGEE. The V end was cut by 0 bases, the J end by 8 bases, with 14 bases between. The CDR3 is 14 residues long. CDR3 amino acids: CASSVGQGPGEAFF. The DNA for the CDR3 is TGTGCCAGCAGCGTAGGGCAAGGTCCCGGAGAAGCTTTCTTT.

This clone was detected once. The J gene is TRBJ2-7, the V gene TRBV24-1, with a weak D call TRBD1 (5 bases). The germline V and J ends were trimmed by 5 bases and 2 bases, with 9 bases remaining between them. Germline V gives CDR1 KGHDR, CDR2 SFDVKD. The CDR3 sequence is 13 residues long. CDR3 nucleotide sequence: TGTGCCACCAGTGGGGGCGCGACCTACGAGCAGTACTTC. Translating gives CATSGGATYEQYF.

The chain joins TRBV5-3 to TRBJ1-6, with 9 bases that match TRBD1. TRBV5-3 is an ORF; its function is uncertain. V shed 3 bases and J 7 bases; nucleotides not matched to a gene: 5. The CDR3 covers 15 residues. In DNA form, the CDR3 reads TGTGCCAGAAGCTGTCGGGACAGGGAGAATTCACCCCTCCACTTT. As protein: CARSCRDRENSPLHF.

This chain connects TRBV7-2 to TRBJ1-2; perhaps TRBD1 as D (5 bases). Germline-derived CDR1 and CDR2 are SGHTA and FQGNSA. Trimming shortened V by 2 bases and J by 8 bases, and 18 bases separated the two germline ends. This CDR3 has 15 residues. The CDR3 protein is CASSLSPGDLEGYTF. The CDR3 nucleotides are TGTGCCAGCAGCTTATCCCCTGGGGACTTGGAGGGCTACACCTTC. The full variable domain, rest sourced from reference TRBV7-2 and TRBJ1-2, is GAGVSQSPSNKVTEKGKDVELRCDPISGHTALYWYRQSLGQGLEFLIYFQGNSAPDKSGLPSDRFSAERTGGSVSTLTIQRTQQEDSAVYLCASSLSPGDLEGYTFGSGTRLTVV.

This chain joins TRBV11-2 and TRBJ1-6; 8 positions agree with TRBD1. This CDR3 has 12 amino acids. Germline trimming cut 9 bases from V and 7 bases from J; bases unmatched to any gene: 2. The germline V gene encodes CDR1 SGHAT and CDR2 FQNNGV. The CDR3 sequence: CASGQGNSPLHF. For the CDR3, the DNA is TGTGCCAGTGGACAGGGAAATTCACCCCTCCACTTT.

The chain joins TRBV6-1 to TRBJ2-7; D unresolved. The germline CDR1 and CDR2 sequences are MNHNS and SASEGT. Trimming left V 3 bases short and J 5 bases short, with 8 bases between. The CDR3 is 12 amino acids. As DNA, the CDR3 is TGTGCCAGCAGTGATCTAGGGAACGAGCAGTACTTC. Its protein product is CASSDLGNEQYF.

This chain uses TRBV28 with TRBJ1-2; D gene unclear. The CDR3 is made up of 12 amino acids. Germline V gives CDR1 MDHEN, CDR2 SYDVKM. The V end was cut by 5 bases, the J end by 4 bases, with 8 bases between. CDR3 amino acids: CASSSGFYGYTF. The CDR3 region has the DNA TGTGCCAGCAGTAGCGGGTTCTATGGCTACACCTTC.

This clone was counted only a few times. This chain connects TRBV9 to TRBJ2-1; no clear D. The CDR3 contains 16 residues. Trimming removed 0 bases from V and 2 bases from J, with 12 bases in between. The V gene's germline CDR1 is SGDLS and CDR2 YYNGEE. CDR3 sequence: CASSVETTTPYNEQFF. The CDR3 DNA is TGTGCCAGCAGCGTAGAGACCACAACACCCTACAATGAGCAGTTCTTC.

This chain joins TRBV28 and TRBJ1-2, with a tentative D call TRBD1 (5 bases). The CDR3 is made up of 13 amino acids. Germline V CDR1 and CDR2: MDHEN, SYDVKM. Deletions cut 3 bases from V and 0 bases from J, with 5 bases between. In DNA, the CDR3 is TGTGCCAGCAGTTTGGACACTAACTATGGCTACACCTTC. Translating it yields CASSLDTNYGYTF.

The chain uses TRBV2 and TRBJ2-3; TRBD2 agrees at 7 bases. The CDR3 runs to 15 residues. The V and J ends lost 6 bases and 0 bases, in that order; junction bases with no gene match: 6. Per the germline V gene, CDR1 is SNHLY and CDR2 is FYNNEI. Here the CDR3 reads CASRARRGSTDTQYF. The CDR3 region has the DNA TGTGCCAGCAGGGCTCGGCGGGGGAGCACAGATACGCAGTATTTT.

The CDR3 nucleotides are TGTGCCTGGAGTGTATCCGGGAATCAGCCCCAGCATTTT. This codes for CAWSVSGNQPQHF. The chain couples TRBV30 to TRBJ1-5, with D hard to call. There are 13 residues in the CDR3. The germline gives CDR1 GTSNPN, CDR2 SVGIG (reference sequence). Trimming took 0 bases from V and 4 from J, leaving 7 bases between them.

The rearrangement uses TRBV18 and TRBJ2-7; D perhaps matches TRBD2 (5 bases). Trimming cost V 3 bases and J 5 bases, with 8 bases left between them. The CDR3 is 12 residues long. Germline CDR1 KGHSH, CDR2 LQKENI. The CDR3 bases are TGTGCCAGCTCACCGAGGGATGACGAGCAGTACTTC. It specifies CASSPRDDEQYF. The whole variable domain, remainder taken from reference TRBV18 and TRBJ2-7, is NAGVMQNPRHLVRRRGQEARLRCSPMKGHSHVYWYRQLPEEGLKFMVYLQKENIIDESGMPKERFSAEFPKEGPSILRIQQVVRGDSAAYFCASSPRDDEQYFGPGTRLTVT.

This sequence joins TRBV6-5 and TRBJ1-2; 8 nucleotides line up with TRBD1. The CDR3 spans 14 residues. Germline V gives CDR1 MNHEY, CDR2 SVGAGI. V lost 1 base and J lost 6; bases outside the gene matches: 4. The CDR3 loop reads CASSYWNRGDGYTF. CDR3 DNA sequence: TGTGCCAGCAGTTACTGGAACAGGGGGGATGGCTACACCTTC.

The gene calls are TRBV6-6 and TRBJ2-7; D gene unclear. Trimming removed 5 bases at V and 4 bases at J, with 12 bases between. This CDR3 is 13 amino acids long. The germline gives CDR1 MNHNY, CDR2 SVGAGI (reference sequence). The CDR3 region has the DNA TGTGCCAGCAGTCTCGAATCTCGTTACGAGCAGTACTTC. Translating it yields CASSLESRYEQYF.

The CDR3 sequence is CASSYSGQGTNYGYTF. For the CDR3, the DNA is TGTGCCAGCAGTTACTCCGGGCAGGGGACAAACTATGGCTACACCTTC. The chain uses TRBV6-5 and TRBJ1-2; a weak D match, TRBD1 (6 bases). The CDR3 is 16 residues long. Germline CDR1 reads MNHEY; CDR2 reads SVGAGI. V dropped 0 bases and J dropped 2 bases, with 13 bases sitting between them.

V gene TRBV28 combines with J gene TRBJ2-7, with 10 bases aligning to TRBD2. Germline CDR1 MDHEN, CDR2 SYDVKM. There are 15 residues in the CDR3. The V gene end was trimmed by 6 bases and the J gene end by 4 bases; junction bases not matched to a gene: 9. Written as DNA, the CDR3 is TGTGCCAGCAGCCTTAACCTAGCGGGGGTGTACGAGCAGTACTTC. Its protein product is CASSLNLAGVYEQYF.

With regard to this clone: Its ends do not fully match the called genes, so a read error is possible. The chain joins TRBV13 to TRBJ2-1; 10 nucleotides match TRBD2. CDR1 and CDR2 from the germline V gene are PRHDT and FYEKMQ (reference sequence). The length of the CDR3 is 16 residues. The CDR3 nucleotides read TGTGCCAGCAGCCTAGGGGCCAGTCTAGCGGGGGACGGGCAGTTCTTC. This encodes CASSLGASLAGDGQFF.

The chain is built from TRBV7-9 and TRBJ1-4; D not resolved. This CDR3 region has 12 residues. In germline, CDR1 is SEHNR, CDR2 FQNEAQ (reference sequence). V lost 3 bases and J lost 8, with 7 bases in between. The CDR3 here is CASSFPREKLFF. CDR3 sequence (DNA): TGTGCCAGCAGCTTCCCCCGGGAAAAACTGTTTTTT.

The chain carries TRBV2 and TRBJ2-5; D is possibly TRBD1 (6 bases). The germline gives CDR1 SNHLY, CDR2 FYNNEI. The CDR3 runs to 14 residues. The V end was cut by 8 bases, the J end by 1 base, with 14 bases between. The CDR3 DNA is TGTGCCAGCGGGCAGGGGTTTCCCCAAGAGACCCAGTACTTC. Protein: CASGQGFPQETQYF.

V is TRBV7-6 and J is TRBJ2-1; 9 bases are shared with TRBD1. The ends lost 5 bases at V and 3 bases at J; junction bases unmatched: 5. CDR3 size: 15 residues. Germline CDR1 is SGHVS and CDR2 is FNYEAQ. CDR3 loop: CASSRGQGFYNEQFF. As DNA, the CDR3 is TGTGCCAGCAGCCGGGGACAGGGATTCTACAATGAGCAGTTCTTC.